The entry below gives a single T cell receptor (beta chain) sequence along with its context. Original handling: Reference gene primer amplification gave estimated nucleated cell counts. Data came from immunoSEQ multiplex PCR; TCRdb stores just in-frame clones and leaves some out. V and J calls and clone size are given by that table; D and trimming were obtained from the DNA. The data contain about 180,000 clones, more than 75% of them singletons. Germline CDR1 SGHTA, CDR2 FQGNSA. This CDR3 has 15 residues. Unmatched junction bases numbered 5, after V lost 3 bases and J lost 0 bases. The sample comes from a study of blood T cell repertoires in COVID-19. On the study more broadly: The origin of the acute and convalescent COVID-19 samples was the United States, Italy and Spain.

A Seattle source enrolled patients during active infection and followed them longitudinally. Material for sequencing was peripheral blood. The chain links TRBV7-2 to TRBJ2-7; 7 bases agree with TRBD1. The origin of this receptor is an older person with COVID-19, enrolled during active disease. The CDR3 is CASSFDRASSYEQYF. The CDR3 bases are TGTGCCAGCAGCTTTGACAGGGCGAGCTCCTACGAGCAGTACTTC.